The T cell receptor beta chain under discussion was sequenced for a study of beta chain features in type 1 diabetes. Study-level results: The study found fewer insertions and more deletions at VDJ junctions in type 1 diabetes patients.

Germline assignment: CDR1 KGHSH and CDR2 LQKENI. V dropped 2 bases and J dropped 0; count of bases not matched to a gene: 2. The CDR3 has 16 amino acids. The single heparinised draw taken from each donor contained approximately 120 mL of blood on average. Since all of the isolated RNA was reverse transcribed, expressed TCRB transcripts were what got sequenced. Deep immunoSEQ sequencing covered naive, central memory and regulatory T cell samples. TCRdb's table, derived via immunoSEQ multiplex PCR, lists solely in-frame clones and lacks some. The sample lists fewer than 350,000 clones, approximately 8% occurring once. Concerning this clone itself: Its antigen is not identified.

The material sequenced was central memory CD4+ T cells from blood. This chain joins TRBV18 and TRBJ1-5, with 9 bases matching TRBD1. The sequence was obtained from a woman aged 18-29 years in good health. The CDR3 region is CASSPGQGNSNQPQHF. DNA of the CDR3: TGTGCCAGCTCACCAGGACAGGGGAATAGCAATCAGCCCCAGCATTTT.